This T cell receptor beta chain comes out of a study of T cells in Graves' hyperthyroidism and ophthalmopathy. Orbital computed tomography, thyroid ultrasound, serum thyroxine and TRAb, and clinical symptoms together informed the diagnoses. The sample holds many counts of this clonotype. Its specificity is not known. Study-wide results and caveats: Ophthalmopathy, which appeared later, was predicted by the model a median 6.5 months before onset.

Researchers amplified the TCR beta CDR3 regions from RNA transcripts. Using the HTBI primer set, a first-round RT-PCR was run on the TCR CDR3. MiXCR was run by TCRdb on the multiplex PCR reads, yielding one entry per CDR3 protein. The repertoire consists of around 600,000 distinct CDR3 sequences, with 11% to 15% occurring once and the leading ten covering about 7%. The clonotype originates from a woman aged 18 to 35 with Graves' ophthalmopathy. Sequenced input: blood.

The CDR3 loop reads CASSSNVGSASSYEQYF. The CDR3 DNA follows: TGTGCCAGCAGCTCGAACGTAGGATCCGCGTCATCCTACGAGCAGTACTTC. V and J are TRBV7-8 and TRBJ2-7; D is unresolved. CDR1 and CDR2 from the germline V gene are SGHVS and FQNEAQ. V was clipped by 4 bases and J by 1 base, with 20 bases between them. CDR3 length: 17 amino acids.